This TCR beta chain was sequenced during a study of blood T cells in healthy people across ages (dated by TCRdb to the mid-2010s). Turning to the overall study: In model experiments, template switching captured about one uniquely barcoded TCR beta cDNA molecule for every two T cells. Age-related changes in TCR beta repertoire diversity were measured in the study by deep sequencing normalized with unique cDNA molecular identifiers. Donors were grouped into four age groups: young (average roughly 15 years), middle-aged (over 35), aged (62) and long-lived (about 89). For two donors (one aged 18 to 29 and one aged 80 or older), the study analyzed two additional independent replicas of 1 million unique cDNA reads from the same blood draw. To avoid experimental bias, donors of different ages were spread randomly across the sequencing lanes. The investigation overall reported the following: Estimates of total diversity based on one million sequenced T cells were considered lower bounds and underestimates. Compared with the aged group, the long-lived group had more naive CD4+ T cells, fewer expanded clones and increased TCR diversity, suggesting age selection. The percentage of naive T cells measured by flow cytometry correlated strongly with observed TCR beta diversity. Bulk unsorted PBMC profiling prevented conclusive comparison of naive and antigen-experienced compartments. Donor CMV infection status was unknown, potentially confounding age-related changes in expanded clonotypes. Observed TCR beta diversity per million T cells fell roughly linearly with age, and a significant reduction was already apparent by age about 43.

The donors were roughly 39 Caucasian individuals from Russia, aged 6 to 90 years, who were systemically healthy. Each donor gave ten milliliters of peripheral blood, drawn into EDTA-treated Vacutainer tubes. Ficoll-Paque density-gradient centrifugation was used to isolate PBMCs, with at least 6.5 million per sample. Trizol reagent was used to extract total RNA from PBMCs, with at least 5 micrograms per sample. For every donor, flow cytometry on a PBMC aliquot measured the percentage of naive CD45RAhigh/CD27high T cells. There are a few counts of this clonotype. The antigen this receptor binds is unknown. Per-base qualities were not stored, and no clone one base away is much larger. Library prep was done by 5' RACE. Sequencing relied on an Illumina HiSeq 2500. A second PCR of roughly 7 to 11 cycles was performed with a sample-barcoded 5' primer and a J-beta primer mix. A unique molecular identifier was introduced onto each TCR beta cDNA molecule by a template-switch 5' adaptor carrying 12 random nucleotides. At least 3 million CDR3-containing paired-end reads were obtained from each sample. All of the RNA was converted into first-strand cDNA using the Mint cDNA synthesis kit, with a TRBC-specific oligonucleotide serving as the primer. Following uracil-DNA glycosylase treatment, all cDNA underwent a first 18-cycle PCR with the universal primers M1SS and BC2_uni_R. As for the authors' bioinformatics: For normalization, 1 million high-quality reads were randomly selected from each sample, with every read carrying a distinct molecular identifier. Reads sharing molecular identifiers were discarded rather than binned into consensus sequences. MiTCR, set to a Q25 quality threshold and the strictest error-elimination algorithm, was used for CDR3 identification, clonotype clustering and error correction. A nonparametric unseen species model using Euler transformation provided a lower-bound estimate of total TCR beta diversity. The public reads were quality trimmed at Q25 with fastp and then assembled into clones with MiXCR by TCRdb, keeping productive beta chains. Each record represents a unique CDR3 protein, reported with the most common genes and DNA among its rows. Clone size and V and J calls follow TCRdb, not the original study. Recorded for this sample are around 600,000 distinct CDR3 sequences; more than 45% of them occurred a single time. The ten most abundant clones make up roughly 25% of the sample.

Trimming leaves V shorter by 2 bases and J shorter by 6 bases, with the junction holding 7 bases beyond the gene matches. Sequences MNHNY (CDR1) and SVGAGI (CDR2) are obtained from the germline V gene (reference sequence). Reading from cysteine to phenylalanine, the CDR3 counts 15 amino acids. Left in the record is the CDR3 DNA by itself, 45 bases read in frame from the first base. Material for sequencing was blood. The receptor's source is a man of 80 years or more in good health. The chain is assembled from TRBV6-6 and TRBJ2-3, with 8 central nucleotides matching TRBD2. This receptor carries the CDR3 CASSYGGAGVDTQYF. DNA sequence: TGTGCCAGCAGTTACGGGGGAGCGGGAGTGGATACGCAGTATTTT.